This T cell receptor (beta chain) comes out of a study of T cells in Graves' hyperthyroidism and ophthalmopathy. Study-level points and caveats: Peripheral blood also featured most of the thyroid clonotypes expanded above 0.001.

On this clonotype: What it binds is unknown.

TCR beta CDR3 regions were amplified from RNA. The HTBI set primed first-round TCR CDR3 RT-PCR. TCRdb itself ran the multiplex PCR reads through MiXCR, one entry per CDR3 protein. The data contain fewer than 500,000 distinct CDR3 sequences, about 14% of them singletons. After removal of 2 bases from V and 1 base from J, the junction contained 12 bases not matched to a gene. CDR3 length equals 18 residues. The germline CDR1 and CDR2 sequences are SGHRS and YFSETQ. The sample consisted of blood. The TCR originated in a woman aged 30 to 39 with Graves' ophthalmopathy. This rearrangement joins TRBV5-1 to TRBJ2-5; 9 nucleotides match TRBD2. CDR3 coding DNA: TGCGCCAGCAGCTTCCTCTTGACTAGCGGAGCACCCCAAGAGACCCAGTACTTC. Its translation: CASSFLLTSGAPQETQYF.